Each of the 13 T cell receptor beta chains below was sequenced from the same sample in a study of T cells in Graves' hyperthyroidism and ophthalmopathy. RNA transcripts gave rise to amplified TCR beta CDR3 regions. In the first-round RT-PCR of the TCR CDR3, the HTBI primer set was used. MiXCR was run by TCRdb on the multiplex PCR reads, yielding one entry per CDR3 protein. This sample has approximately 260,000 distinct CDR3 sequences; roughly 15% occur once, and the top ten carry 30% to 35%. The sample was blood. The receptors originated from a woman aged 50 to 60 with Graves' hyperthyroidism that later progressed to Graves' ophthalmopathy.

In its sample, this clonotype was seen a few times. The CDR3 loop is CASSKRGAVVNTGELFF. The DNA of the CDR3 is TGTGCCAGTAGTAAGCGAGGGGCAGTCGTCAACACCGGGGAGCTGTTTTTT. The chain recombines TRBV19 with TRBJ2-2; D may correspond to TRBD1 or TRBD2 (5 bases each). V gave up 4 bases and J gave up 2 bases, with 17 bases separating them. This CDR3 has 17 amino acids. The V gene's germline CDR1 is LNHDA and CDR2 SQIVND (reference sequence).

The DNA of the CDR3 is TGTGCCAGCAGCCCGGGACTAGCGGGAGATGAGCAGTTCTTC. Protein: CASSPGLAGDEQFF. The chain employs TRBV7-2 and TRBJ2-1; 14 nucleotides match TRBD2. The V segment lost 5 bases and the J segment 8 bases; nucleotides outside the gene matches: 2. This CDR3 is built from 14 residues. Germline values: CDR1 SGHTA, CDR2 FQGNSA.

Ten or more counts support this clonotype. The CDR3 DNA reads as TGTGCCAGCAGTCTCATACCCCGAGATACGCAGTATTTT. This codes for CASSLIPRDTQYF. This sequence joins TRBV28 and TRBJ2-3; D is unclear. The CDR3 is made up of 13 amino acids. Between the trimmed V and J ends, which lost 5 bases and 5 bases, there was a span of 11 bases. The germline CDR1 and CDR2 sequences are MDHEN and SYDVKM.

At least ten counts were recorded for this clonotype. The genes are TRBV28 and TRBJ1-5; D is perhaps TRBD1 (5 bases). This CDR3 has 12 amino acids. The V end was cut by 6 bases, the J end by 9 bases, with 12 bases between. Germline loops: CDR1 MDHEN, CDR2 SYDVKM. CDR3 sequence (DNA): TGTGCCAGCAGCCCAGGGCGGAGGCCCCAGCATTTT. Residues: CASSPGRRPQHF. Filled out from reference TRBV28 and TRBJ1-5, the complete variable domain reads DVKVTQSSRYLVKRTGEKVFLECVQDMDHENMFWYRQDPGLGLRLIYFSYDVKMKEKGDIPEGYSVSREKKERFSLILESASTNQTSMYLCASSPGRRPQHFGDGTRLSIL.

Many counts were recorded for this clonotype. The chain joins TRBV2 to TRBJ2-3; D gene ambiguous. This CDR3 is 14 amino acids long. Looked up from germline, CDR1 is SNHLY and CDR2 is FYNNEI. Between the trimmed V and J ends, which lost 3 bases and 4 bases, there was a span of 11 bases. Here the CDR3 reads CASSDDLAPDTQYF. Written as DNA, the CDR3 is TGTGCCAGCAGTGACGATTTAGCCCCAGATACGCAGTATTTT.

This clonotype was counted at least ten times. V and J are TRBV7-9 and TRBJ1-1, with D perhaps matching TRBD1 (6 bases). V was clipped by 1 base and J by 0 bases, with 9 bases between them. In germline, CDR1 is SEHNR, CDR2 FQNEAQ (reference sequence). This CDR3 contains 15 residues. The CDR3 protein is CASSLGGGLNTEAFF. CDR3 sequence (DNA): TGTGCCAGCAGCTTAGGGGGGGGCTTGAACACTGAAGCTTTCTTT.

Of note for this clonotype: A clone one base away is much larger, so this may be a read error. CDR3: CSAPHGSGDEQFF. The CDR3 region has the DNA TGCAGTGCTCCCCACGGGAGTGGCGATGAGCAGTTCTTC. The chain is built from TRBV20-1 and TRBJ2-1, with a tentative D call TRBD2 (6 bases). The length of the CDR3 is 13 residues. V was shortened by 5 bases and J by 8 bases, with 16 bases between the two germline ends. Germline V lookup: CDR1 DFQATT, CDR2 SNEGSKA (reference sequence).

This clonotype has at least ten counts. The V gene is TRBV30, the J gene TRBJ1-2; D ambiguous. Germline V gene data show CDR1 as GTSNPN and CDR2 as SVGIG (reference sequence). V was shortened by 3 bases and J by 11 bases, with 13 bases between the two germline ends. The CDR3 covers 11 residues. Written as DNA, the CDR3 is TGTGCCTGGAGGATAGGATCGTTATACACCTTC. This translates into CAWRIGSLYTF. The full variable domain, rest sourced from reference TRBV30 and TRBJ1-2, is SQTIHQWPATLVQPVGSPLSLECTVEGTSNPNLYWYRQAAGRGLQLLFYSVGIGQISSEVPQNLSASRPQDRQFILSSKKLLLSDSGFYLCAWRIGSLYTFGSGTRLTVV.

This clonotype came up many times. The V call is TRBV5-1, the J call TRBJ2-1; 8 nucleotides agree with TRBD2. This CDR3 contains 17 residues. V trimming: 4 bases; J trimming: 5 bases; junction bases outside the gene matches: 14. Germline V gives CDR1 SGHRS, CDR2 YFSETQ. The CDR3 DNA sequence: TGCGCCAGCAGCGCGTTGTGGGCCGGACTAGCCGACAATGAGCAGTTCTTC. Translated, it gives CASSALWAGLADNEQFF.

In its sample, this clonotype was seen many times. The V and J genes are TRBV28 and TRBJ1-1, with D unresolved. The CDR3 spans 14 residues. The germline V gene encodes CDR1 MDHEN and CDR2 SYDVKM. The V gene lost 3 bases and the J gene lost 3 bases, with 11 bases spanning the gap. In DNA form, the CDR3 reads TGTGCCAGCAGTTTGGGAGGGTTGGACACTGAAGCTTTCTTT. This translates into CASSLGGLDTEAFF.

On this clonotype itself: A single base separates this from a much larger clone, so it may be a read error. The rearrangement joins TRBV2 to TRBJ1-1; no clear D gene. Trimming removed 3 bases at V and 10 bases at J, with 9 bases between. The CDR3 is made up of 11 amino acids. Germline V lookup: CDR1 SNHLY, CDR2 FYNNEI. The CDR3 spells CASSERGGAFF. The CDR3 region has the DNA TGTGCCAGCAGTGAGCGGGGTGGAGCTTTCTTT.

The chain combines TRBV10-3 with TRBJ2-1, with 10 bases matching TRBD1. The CDR3 has 15 amino acids. With V trimmed by 4 bases and J by 4 bases, 4 bases remained unmatched. CDR1 ENHRY and CDR2 SYGVKD come from the germline V gene. CDR3 region: CAISGGQGSYNEQFF. The CDR3 DNA is TGTGCCATCAGTGGGGGACAGGGGAGTTACAATGAGCAGTTCTTC.

This clonotype occurred a few times. CDR3 coding DNA: TGTGCCACCAGCGCGCAGAGGGGACTGGGAGCCTACGAGCAGTACTTC. This sequence encodes CATSAQRGLGAYEQYF. The V and J genes are TRBV15 and TRBJ2-7, with a possible D match to TRBD2 (6 bases). Germline CDR1 is LNHNV and CDR2 is YYDKDF (reference sequence). Deletions cut 5 bases from V and 2 bases from J, with 19 bases between. The CDR3 is 16 amino acids.